The clone carrying this T cell receptor (beta chain) was recorded only once. The sample belongs to a study of CD8+ T cells in alopecia areata. The treatment was: oral pan-JAK inhibitor, 5-10 mg twice daily. This CDR3 region has 11 residues. V was shortened by 11 bases and J by 5 bases, with 9 bases between the two germline ends. Germline V gives CDR1 MNHEY, CDR2 SVGAGI. The sequencing template was cDNA reverse transcribed from extracted RNA. Assay used: immunoSEQ multiplex PCR; TCRdb lists only in-frame clones, some missing. This sample has under 150,000 clones, with about 50% found just once. The sequencing used CD4+ T cells sorted from blood, collected at week 4, from a patient treated with tofacitinib. The clonotype originates from a human donor with alopecia areata. V and J are TRBV6-5 and TRBJ1-4, with D hard to call. CDR3 protein: CAAHGNEKLFF. CDR3 in DNA: TGTGCCGCTCACGGGAATGAAAAACTGTTTTTT.